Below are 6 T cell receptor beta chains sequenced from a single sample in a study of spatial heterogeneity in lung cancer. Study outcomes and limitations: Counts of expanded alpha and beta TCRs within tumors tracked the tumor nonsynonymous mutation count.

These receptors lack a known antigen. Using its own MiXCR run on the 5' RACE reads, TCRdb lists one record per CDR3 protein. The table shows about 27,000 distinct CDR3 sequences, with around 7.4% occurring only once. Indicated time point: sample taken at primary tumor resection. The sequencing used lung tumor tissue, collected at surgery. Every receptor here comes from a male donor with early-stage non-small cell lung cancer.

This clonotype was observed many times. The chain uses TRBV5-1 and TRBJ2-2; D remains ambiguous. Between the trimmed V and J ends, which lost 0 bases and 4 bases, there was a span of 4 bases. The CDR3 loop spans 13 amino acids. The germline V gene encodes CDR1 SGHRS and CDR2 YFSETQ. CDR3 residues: CASSLGVTGELFF. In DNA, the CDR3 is TGCGCCAGCAGCTTGGGGGTCACCGGGGAGCTGTTTTTT.

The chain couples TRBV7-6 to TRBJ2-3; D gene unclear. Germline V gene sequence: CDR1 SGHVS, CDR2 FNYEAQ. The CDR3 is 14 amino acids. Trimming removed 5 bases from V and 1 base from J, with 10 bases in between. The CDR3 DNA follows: TGTGCCAGCAGCGCCTACGAGGGCACAGATACGCAGTATTTT. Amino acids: CASSAYEGTDTQYF.

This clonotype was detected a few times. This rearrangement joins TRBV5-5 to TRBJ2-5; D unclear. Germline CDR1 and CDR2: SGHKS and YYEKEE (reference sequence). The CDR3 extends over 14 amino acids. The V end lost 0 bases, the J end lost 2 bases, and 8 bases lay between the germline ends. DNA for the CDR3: TGTGCCAGCAGCTTGGAAGGCTCTCAAGAGACCCAGTACTTC. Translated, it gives CASSLEGSQETQYF.

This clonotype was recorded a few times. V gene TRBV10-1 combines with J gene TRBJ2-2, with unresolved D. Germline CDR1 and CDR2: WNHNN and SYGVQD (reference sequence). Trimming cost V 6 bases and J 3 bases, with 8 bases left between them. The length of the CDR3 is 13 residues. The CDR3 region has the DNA TGCGCCAGCAGCAGCAGTTACACCGGGGAGCTGTTTTTT. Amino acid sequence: CASSSSYTGELFF.

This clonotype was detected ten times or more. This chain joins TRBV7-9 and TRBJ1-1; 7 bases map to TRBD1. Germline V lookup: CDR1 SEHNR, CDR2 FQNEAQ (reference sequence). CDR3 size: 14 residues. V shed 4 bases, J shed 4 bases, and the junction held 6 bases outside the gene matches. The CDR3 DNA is TGTGCCAGCAGCTCCGACAGGGAGAGCACTGAAGCTTTCTTT. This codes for CASSSDRESTEAFF. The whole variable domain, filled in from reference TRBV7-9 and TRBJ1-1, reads DTGVSQNPRHKITKRGQNVTFRCDPISEHNRLYWYRQTLGQGPEFLTYFQNEAQLEKSRLLSDRFSAERPKGSFSTLEIQRTEQGDSAMYLCASSSDRESTEAFFGQGTRLTVV.

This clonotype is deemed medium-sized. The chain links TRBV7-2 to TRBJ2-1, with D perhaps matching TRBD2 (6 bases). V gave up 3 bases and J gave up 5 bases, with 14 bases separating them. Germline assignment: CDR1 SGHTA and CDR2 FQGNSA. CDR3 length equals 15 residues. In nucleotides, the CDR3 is TGTGCCAGCAGCTTTAACGGGGGTTCCAACAATGAGCAGTTCTTC. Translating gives CASSFNGGSNNEQFF.